The 18 T cell receptor beta chains presented below share a single source sample, sequenced in a study of PD-1 blockade in classical Hodgkin lymphoma. Brentuximab vedotin exposure varied, and every patient relapsed after autologous stem cell transplantation. Sequenced by immunoSEQ multiplex PCR; TCRdb stores in-frame clones only, minus some. The sample has around 46,000 clones; 80% are singletons. This specimen consisted of peripheral blood mononuclear cells (PBMCs), obtained before the second cycle of nivolumab. The receptor source for this set is a human donor with classical Hodgkin lymphoma.

This clone was detected only once. For the CDR3, the DNA is TGTGCCAGCAGCTTGGTTGATTGGGAAGAGACCCAGTACTTC. It codes for CASSLVDWEETQYF. J is TRBJ2-5 and V is TRBV5-4; no firm D call. The CDR3 covers 14 residues. The V end was cut by 0 bases, the J end by 3 bases, with 9 bases between. CDR1 is SGHNT and CDR2 is YYREEE in the germline V gene (reference sequence).

The gene calls are TRBV19 and TRBJ1-1; 10 bases fit TRBD1. The germline CDR1 and CDR2 sequences are LNHDA and SQIVND (reference sequence). V shed 5 bases and J 4 bases; nucleotides not matched to a gene: 4. The CDR3 covers 14 residues. The CDR3 sequence is CASSGTGVSTEAFF. DNA of the CDR3: TGTGCCAGTAGTGGGACAGGGGTGAGCACTGAAGCTTTCTTT. The full variable domain, rest sourced from reference TRBV19 and TRBJ1-1, is DGGITQSPKYLFRKEGQNVTLSCEQNLNHDAMYWYRQDPGQGLRLIYYSQIVNDFQKGDIAEGYSVSREKKESFPLTVTSAQKNPTAFYLCASSGTGVSTEAFFGQGTRLTVV.

This clone has a handful of counts. The J gene is TRBJ1-3, the V gene TRBV7-9, with D possibly being TRBD1 (6 bases). V dropped 0 bases and J dropped 1 base, with 7 bases sitting between them. The CDR3 extends over 15 amino acids. Germline assignment: CDR1 SEHNR and CDR2 FQNEAQ (reference sequence). Here the CDR3 DNA reads TGTGCCAGCAGCTTAGCGGACAGTTCTGGAAACACCATATATTTT. Amino acid sequence: CASSLADSSGNTIYF.

This rearrangement joins TRBV7-2 to TRBJ2-2; 14 positions match TRBD2. Germline-derived CDR1 and CDR2 are SGHTA and FQGNSA. J was trimmed by 1 base and V by 5 bases; bases with no gene match: 6. CDR3 size: 18 residues. CDR3 loop: CASSLTGTSGGNTGELFF. Written as DNA, the CDR3 is TGTGCCAGCAGCCTGACAGGGACTAGCGGGGGGAACACCGGGGAGCTGTTTTTT.

The CDR3 sequence: CASSLQGGTEAFF. The CDR3, as DNA: TGTGCCAGCAGCTTACAGGGAGGAACTGAAGCTTTCTTT. The chain is built from TRBV7-2 and TRBJ1-1, with a tentative D call TRBD1 (5 bases). The ends were cut back, 2 bases at V and 5 bases at J, with 9 bases in the middle. This CDR3 is built from 13 residues. The V gene's germline CDR1 is SGHTA and CDR2 FQGNSA.

The chain couples TRBV4-1 to TRBJ2-1; D is perhaps TRBD2 (6 bases). Germline assignment: CDR1 MGHRA and CDR2 YSYEKL. V shed 1 base and J shed 2 bases, with 9 bases lying between them. CDR3 length equals 15 residues. CDR3 coding DNA: TGCGCCAGCAGCCAAGGAGGGACTGCCTACAATGAGCAGTTCTTC. Protein: CASSQGGTAYNEQFF.

The rearrangement joins TRBV5-1 to TRBJ2-6; D might be TRBD1 (6 bases). The V end was cut by 7 bases, the J end by 7 bases, with 18 bases between. Germline CDR1 SGHRS, CDR2 YFSETQ. The CDR3 covers 15 residues. CDR3 sequence (DNA): TGCGCCAGCGCCGTACAGGGCTTGGATGCCAACGTCCTGACTTTC. Amino acid sequence: CASAVQGLDANVLTF.

The rearrangement uses TRBV5-1 and TRBJ1-1, with D unclear. V lost 0 bases and J lost 2, with 11 bases in between. Germline values: CDR1 SGHRS, CDR2 YFSETQ. The CDR3 length is 15 residues. The CDR3 DNA reads as TGCGCCAGCAGCTTGGCCGGATACGGTAACACTGAAGCTTTCTTT. This translates into CASSLAGYGNTEAFF.

The chain combines TRBV30 with TRBJ2-3; either TRBD1 or TRBD2 may fit D (6 bases each). CDR1 and CDR2 (germline): GTSNPN, SVGIG (reference sequence). V lost 8 bases and J lost 5, with 26 bases in between. The CDR3 has 16 residues. CDR3 amino acids: CALLGRQSLRGDTQYF. CDR3 sequence (DNA): TGTGCCCTACTTGGGAGGCAGTCCCTCAGGGGAGATACGCAGTATTTT.

V is TRBV19 and J is TRBJ1-2, with TRBD1 matching over 12 bases. The CDR3 runs to 16 residues. From germline, CDR1 is LNHDA and CDR2 SQIVND (reference sequence). The V gene end was trimmed by 6 bases and the J gene end by 7 bases; junction bases not matched to a gene: 12. The CDR3 DNA follows: TGTGCCAGTAGCTGGCCCCGGGACAGGGGGCCCTTTGGCTACACCTTC. This codes for CASSWPRDRGPFGYTF.

The V call is TRBV5-1, the J call TRBJ2-1, with D perhaps TRBD2 (5 bases). The germline V gene encodes CDR1 SGHRS and CDR2 YFSETQ. The CDR3 covers 13 residues. V was cut by 4 bases and J by 5 bases, with 10 bases left in between. In nucleotides, the CDR3 is TGCGCCAGCAGCCTGCGGGTTAACAATGAGCAGTTCTTC. As protein: CASSLRVNNEQFF.

J is TRBJ2-2 and V is TRBV2; D remains ambiguous. The CDR3 is 14 amino acids. Germline CDR1 SNHLY, CDR2 FYNNEI. Trimming took 4 bases from V and 3 from J, leaving 9 bases between them. In DNA form, the CDR3 reads TGTGCCAGCAGTGTCGCGATGGACACCGGGGAGCTGTTTTTT. Encoded protein: CASSVAMDTGELFF.

This chain uses TRBV11-2 with TRBJ1-6, with D perhaps TRBD1 (5 bases). This CDR3 contains 14 residues. The germline CDR1 and CDR2 sequences are SGHAT and FQNNGV. Trimming took off 1 base at V and 8 bases at J, with 9 bases between the two ends. The CDR3 bases are TGTGCCAGCAGCTTAGGGGGCAACCATTCACCCCTCCACTTT. Encoded protein: CASSLGGNHSPLHF.

This chain links TRBV20-1 with TRBJ2-7; D not resolved. Germline CDR1 reads DFQATT; CDR2 reads SNEGSKA (reference sequence). The CDR3 extends over 11 amino acids. Between the trimmed V and J ends, which lost 3 bases and 8 bases, there was a span of 11 bases. CDR3 loop: CSASTGSKQYF. CDR3 in DNA: TGCAGTGCTAGTACGGGTTCGAAGCAGTACTTC.

This clone showed up just a few times. The genes are TRBV6-1 and TRBJ1-5; unclear D gene. The length of the CDR3 is 16 residues. Germline-derived CDR1 and CDR2 are MNHNS and SASEGT. Trimming removed 1 base from V and 3 bases from J, with 13 bases in between. CDR3 sequence (DNA): TGTGCCAGCAGTGAAGTGATGAGGCTTCTCAATCAGCCCCAGCATTTT. It translates to CASSEVMRLLNQPQHF.

The chain links TRBV7-2 to TRBJ2-3, with D unresolved. The CDR3 spans 14 residues. V was shortened by 3 bases and J by 8 bases, with 15 bases between the two germline ends. CDR1 is SGHTA and CDR2 is FQGNSA in the germline V gene. The CDR3 sequence: CASSLNRPQGTQYF. In nucleotides, the CDR3 is TGTGCCAGCAGCTTGAACCGACCACAAGGTACGCAGTATTTT.

The gene calls are TRBV14 and TRBJ2-5; D unresolved. Germline CDR1 reads SGHDN; CDR2 reads FVKESK. V was clipped by 1 base and J by 4 bases, with 13 bases between them. This CDR3 region has 15 residues. The DNA for the CDR3 is TGTGCCAGCAGCCAAGGCTCCCCGGGTAGAGAGACCCAGTACTTC. Protein product: CASSQGSPGRETQYF. Variable domain in full (rest from reference TRBV14 and TRBJ2-5): EAGVTQFPSHSVIEKGQTVTLRCDPISGHDNLYWYRRVMGKEIKFLLHFVKESKQDESGMPNNRFLAERTGGTYSTLKVQPAELEDSGVYFCASSQGSPGRETQYFGPGTRLLVL.

V and J are TRBV15 and TRBJ1-1; weak D call: TRBD1 (6 bases). The CDR3 extends over 14 amino acids. The V end was cut by 8 bases, the J end by 1 base, with 14 bases between. Germline-derived CDR1 and CDR2 are LNHNV and YYDKDF (reference sequence). CDR3 sequence reads: CATDSQGRNTEAFF. CDR3 bases: TGTGCCACCGACTCCCAGGGGCGGAACACTGAAGCTTTCTTT.